This T cell receptor beta chain was obtained from a study of PD-1 blockade in mismatch repair-deficient tumors. Looking at the study overall: Patients had over 10 mismatch repair-deficient cancer types, all previously treated and progressing. Study-wide results and caveats: Tumor-resident clones, often absent from pretreatment blood, expanded after pembrolizumab and then contracted.

V was trimmed by 7 bases and J by 6 bases, leaving 18 bases between them. Germline assignment: CDR1 MNHNY and CDR2 SVGAGI (reference sequence). The CDR3 covers 14 residues. In regard to this clone: What it binds is unknown.

The method was immunoSEQ multiplex PCR; TCRdb's version includes in-frame clones alone and lacks a portion of them. The table lists more than 30,000 clones, roughly 85% of them singletons. The sample consisted of peripheral blood, taken 76 weeks after starting pembrolizumab. The rearrangement links TRBV6-6 to TRBJ1-2; D remains unclear. The sequence was obtained from an adult with mismatch repair-deficient cancer. The DNA for the CDR3 is TGTGCCAGCACCAATTCGGGGAATCGGAATGGCTACACCTTC. It codes for CASTNSGNRNGYTF.